This TCR beta chain stems from a study of blood T cell repertoires in COVID-19. Study summary: COVID-19 samples, acute and convalescent, were from the United States, Italy and Spain. The cDNA or gDNA used as material had been derived from T cells, B-cell-depleted T cells, or PBMCs.

Per the original methods: Reference gene primer amplification gave estimated nucleated cell counts. The method was immunoSEQ multiplex PCR; TCRdb's version includes in-frame clones alone and lacks a portion of them. V, J and clone size are taken as reported in that table, and D and trimming were inferred from the DNA itself. The sample lists about 250,000 clones, approximately 84% occurring once. Germline V CDR1 and CDR2: MNHEY, SVGAGI. V dropped 4 bases and J dropped 0; count of bases not matched to a gene: 2. The CDR3 runs 16 residues. The sequenced sample consisted of peripheral blood. This sequence originates from a man aged 50 or older with active or convalescent COVID-19. V gene TRBV6-5 combines with J gene TRBJ2-1; 11 nucleotides line up with TRBD2. CDR3 in amino acids: CASSSSGGSSYNEQFF. The CDR3 bases are TGTGCCAGCAGTTCTAGCGGGGGGTCCTCCTACAATGAGCAGTTCTTC.